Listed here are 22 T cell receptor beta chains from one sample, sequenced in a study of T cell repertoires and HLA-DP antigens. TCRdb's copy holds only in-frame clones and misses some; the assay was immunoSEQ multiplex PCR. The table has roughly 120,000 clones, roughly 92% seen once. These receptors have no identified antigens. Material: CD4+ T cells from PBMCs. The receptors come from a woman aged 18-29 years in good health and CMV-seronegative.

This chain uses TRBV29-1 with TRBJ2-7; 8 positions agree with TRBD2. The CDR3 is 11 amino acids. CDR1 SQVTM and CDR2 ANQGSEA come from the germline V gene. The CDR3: CPQTSVYEQYF. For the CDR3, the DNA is TGCCCCCAGACTAGCGTCTACGAGCAGTACTTC.

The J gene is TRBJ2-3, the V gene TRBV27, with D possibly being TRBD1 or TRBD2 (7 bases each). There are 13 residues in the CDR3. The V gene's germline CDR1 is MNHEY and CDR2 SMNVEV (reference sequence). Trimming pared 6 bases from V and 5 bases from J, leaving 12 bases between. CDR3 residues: CASRGGGVDTQYF. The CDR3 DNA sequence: TGTGCCAGCAGGGGAGGGGGCGTAGATACGCAGTATTTT.

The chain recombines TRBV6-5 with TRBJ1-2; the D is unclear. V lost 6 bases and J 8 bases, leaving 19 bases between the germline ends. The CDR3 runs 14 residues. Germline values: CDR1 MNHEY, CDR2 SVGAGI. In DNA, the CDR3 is TGTGCCAGCAGCTCAGTTAGGGCATGGAAAGGCTACACCTTC. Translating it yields CASSSVRAWKGYTF.

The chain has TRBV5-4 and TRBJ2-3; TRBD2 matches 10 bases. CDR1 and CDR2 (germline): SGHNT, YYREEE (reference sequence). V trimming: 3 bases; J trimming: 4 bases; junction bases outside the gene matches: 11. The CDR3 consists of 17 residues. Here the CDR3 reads CASSSRKAGGRADTQYF. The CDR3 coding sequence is TGTGCCAGCAGCTCGCGTAAAGCGGGGGGGCGGGCAGATACGCAGTATTTT.

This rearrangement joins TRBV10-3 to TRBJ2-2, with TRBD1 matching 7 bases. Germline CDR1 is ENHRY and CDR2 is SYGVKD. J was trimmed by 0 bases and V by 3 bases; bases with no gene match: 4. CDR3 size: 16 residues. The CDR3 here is CAISEGQGANTGELFF. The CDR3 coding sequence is TGTGCCATCAGTGAAGGGCAGGGGGCGAACACCGGGGAGCTGTTTTTT.

CDR3 sequence (DNA): TGTGCCAGCAATTACAGGGTTGGCGGCTACACCTTC. Protein product: CASNYRVGGYTF. This sequence joins TRBV2 and TRBJ1-2; a weak D match, TRBD1 (6 bases). The V end lost 7 bases, the J end lost 8 bases, and 14 bases lay between the germline ends. CDR1 SNHLY and CDR2 FYNNEI come from the germline V gene. This CDR3 spans 12 amino acids.

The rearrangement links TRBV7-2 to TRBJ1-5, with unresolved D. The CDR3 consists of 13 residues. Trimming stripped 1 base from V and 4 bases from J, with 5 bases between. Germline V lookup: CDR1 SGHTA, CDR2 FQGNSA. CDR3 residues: CASSLVRNQPQHF. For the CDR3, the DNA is TGTGCCAGCAGCTTAGTTCGAAATCAGCCCCAGCATTTT.

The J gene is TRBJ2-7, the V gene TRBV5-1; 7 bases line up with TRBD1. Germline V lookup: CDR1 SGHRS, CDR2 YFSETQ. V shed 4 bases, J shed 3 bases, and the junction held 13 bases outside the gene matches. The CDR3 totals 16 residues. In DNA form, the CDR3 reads TGCGCCAGCAGCCGGACAGGACCTAAGATTTACTACGAGCAGTACTTC. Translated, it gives CASSRTGPKIYYEQYF.

The CDR3 bases are TGTGCCAGCAACGGGGCAGGGGCTATAGGAAACACCATATATTTT. It encodes CASNGAGAIGNTIYF. The rearrangement links TRBV28 to TRBJ1-3, with D possibly being TRBD1 (6 bases). V shed 7 bases and J shed 4 bases, with 17 bases lying between them. The CDR3 consists of 15 residues. Germline V gene data show CDR1 as MDHEN and CDR2 as SYDVKM. The whole variable domain, filled in from reference TRBV28 and TRBJ1-3, reads DVKVTQSSRYLVKRTGEKVFLECVQDMDHENMFWYRQDPGLGLRLIYFSYDVKMKEKGDIPEGYSVSREKKERFSLILESASTNQTSMYLCASNGAGAIGNTIYFGEGSWLTVV.

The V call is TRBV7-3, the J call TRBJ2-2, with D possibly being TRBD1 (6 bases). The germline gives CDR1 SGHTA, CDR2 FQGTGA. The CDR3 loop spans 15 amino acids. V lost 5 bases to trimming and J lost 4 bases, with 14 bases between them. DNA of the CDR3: TGTGCCAGCAGCCTCCAGGGACAATCCACCGGGGAGCTGTTTTTT. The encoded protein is CASSLQGQSTGELFF.

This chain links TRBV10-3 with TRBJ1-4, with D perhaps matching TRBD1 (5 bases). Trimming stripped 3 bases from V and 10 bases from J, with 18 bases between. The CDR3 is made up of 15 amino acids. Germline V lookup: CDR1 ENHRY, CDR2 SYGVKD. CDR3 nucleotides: TGTGCCATCAGTGAAGGTCGGCAGGGTGAGGTAAAACTGTTTTTT. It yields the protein CAISEGRQGEVKLFF.

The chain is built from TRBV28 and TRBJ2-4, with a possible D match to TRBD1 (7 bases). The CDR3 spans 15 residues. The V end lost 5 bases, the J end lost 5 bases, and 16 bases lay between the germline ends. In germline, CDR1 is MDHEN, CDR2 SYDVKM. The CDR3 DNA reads TGTGCCAGCAGTCTACTCGCAGGGGGGCAAAACATTCAGTACTTC. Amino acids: CASSLLAGGQNIQYF.

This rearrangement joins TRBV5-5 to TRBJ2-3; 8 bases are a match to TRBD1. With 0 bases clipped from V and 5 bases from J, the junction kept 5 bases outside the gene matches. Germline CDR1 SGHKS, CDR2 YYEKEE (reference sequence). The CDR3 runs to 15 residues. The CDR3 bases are TGTGCCAGCAGCTTGGACAGGGGGTTAGGAGATACGCAGTATTTT. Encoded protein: CASSLDRGLGDTQYF.

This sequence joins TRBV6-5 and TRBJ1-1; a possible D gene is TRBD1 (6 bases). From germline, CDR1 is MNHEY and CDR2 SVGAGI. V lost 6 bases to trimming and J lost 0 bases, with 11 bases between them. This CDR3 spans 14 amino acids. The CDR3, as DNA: TGTGCCAGCAGACAGGGTTGGGTGAACACTGAAGCTTTCTTT. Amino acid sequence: CASRQGWVNTEAFF.

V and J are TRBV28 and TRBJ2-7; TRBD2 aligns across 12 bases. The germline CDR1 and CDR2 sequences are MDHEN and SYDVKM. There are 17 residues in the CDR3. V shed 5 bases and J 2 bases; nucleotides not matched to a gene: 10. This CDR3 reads CASSPGSLAGGTYEQYV. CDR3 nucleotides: TGTGCCAGCAGTCCAGGCTCACTAGCGGGGGGTACCTACGAGCAGTACGTC.

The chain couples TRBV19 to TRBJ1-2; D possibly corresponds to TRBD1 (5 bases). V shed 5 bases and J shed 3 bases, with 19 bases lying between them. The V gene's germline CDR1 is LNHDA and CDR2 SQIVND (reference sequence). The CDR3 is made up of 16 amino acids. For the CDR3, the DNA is TGTGCCAGTAGTCGCTCACGCCAGGGTTTAGACTATGGCTACACCTTC. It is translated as CASSRSRQGLDYGYTF.

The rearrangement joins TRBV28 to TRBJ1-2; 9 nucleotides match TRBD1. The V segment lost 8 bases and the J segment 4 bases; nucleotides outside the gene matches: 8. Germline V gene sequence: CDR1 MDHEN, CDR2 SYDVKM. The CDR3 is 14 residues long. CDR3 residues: CASEGQGRSYGYTF. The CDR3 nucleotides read TGTGCCAGCGAAGGACAGGGGCGATCCTATGGCTACACCTTC.

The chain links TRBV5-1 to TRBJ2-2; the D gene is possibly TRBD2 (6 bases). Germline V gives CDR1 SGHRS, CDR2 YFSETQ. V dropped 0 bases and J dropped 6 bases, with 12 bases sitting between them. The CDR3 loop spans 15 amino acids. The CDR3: CASSLGDFGAGELFF. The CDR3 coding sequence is TGCGCCAGCAGCTTGGGGGACTTTGGGGCCGGGGAGCTGTTTTTT.

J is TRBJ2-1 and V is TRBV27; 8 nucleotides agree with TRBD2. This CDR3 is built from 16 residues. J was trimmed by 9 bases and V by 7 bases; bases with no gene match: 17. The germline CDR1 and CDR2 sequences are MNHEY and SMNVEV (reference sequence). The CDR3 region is CASTQLRGDPNPEQFF. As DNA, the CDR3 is TGTGCCAGCACCCAATTGCGGGGGGATCCGAATCCTGAGCAGTTCTTC.

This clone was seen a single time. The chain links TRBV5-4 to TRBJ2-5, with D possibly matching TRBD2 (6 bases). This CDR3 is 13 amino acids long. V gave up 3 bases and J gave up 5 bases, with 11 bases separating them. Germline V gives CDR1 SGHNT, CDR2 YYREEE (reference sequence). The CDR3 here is CASSSGVQETQYF. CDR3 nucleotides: TGTGCCAGCAGCTCGGGAGTACAGGAGACCCAGTACTTC.

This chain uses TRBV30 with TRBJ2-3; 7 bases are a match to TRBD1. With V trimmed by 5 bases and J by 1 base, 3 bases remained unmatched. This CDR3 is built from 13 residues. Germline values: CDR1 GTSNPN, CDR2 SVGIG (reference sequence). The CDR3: CAWDRDRTDTQYF. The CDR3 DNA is TGTGCCTGGGACAGGGATCGCACAGATACGCAGTATTTT.

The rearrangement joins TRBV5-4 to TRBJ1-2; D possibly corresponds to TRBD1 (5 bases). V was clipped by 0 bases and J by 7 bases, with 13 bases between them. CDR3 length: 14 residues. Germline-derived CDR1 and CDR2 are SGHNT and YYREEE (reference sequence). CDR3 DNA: TGTGCCAGCAGCTTGGCCGCGGGGGGGGTTGGCTACACCTTC. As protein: CASSLAAGGVGYTF. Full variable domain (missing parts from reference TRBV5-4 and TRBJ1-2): ETGVTQSPTHLIKTRGQQVTLRCSSQSGHNTVSWYQQALGQGPQFIFQYYREEENGRGNFPPRFSGLQFPNYSSELNVNALELDDSALYLCASSLAAGGVGYTFGSGTRLTVV.